This T cell receptor beta chain was captured by sequencing in a study of T cells in localized non-small cell lung cancer. Comment on this clone: Its target is not known.

CDR3 length: 21 amino acids. Trimming removed 2 bases at V and 2 bases at J, with 29 bases between. Germline-derived CDR1 and CDR2 are MNHEY and SMNVEV (reference sequence). Sequencing was performed with immunoSEQ multiplex PCR; in TCRdb, only in-frame clones are kept and a portion is missing. The table records tens of thousands of clones, around 90% of them present only once. Study findings and constraints: There was higher T cell clonality in uninvolved adjacent lung than in tumor, and it was highest there. When the top 100 tumor clones were examined, a median about 60 of them also appeared in the adjacent lung, which was paired and uninvolved.

The clonotype was recovered from a female donor older than 55 with stage I lung adenocarcinoma. This material consisted of peripheral blood, taken before any cancer treatment. The chain combines TRBV27 with TRBJ2-3; maybe TRBD1 (5 bases). In nucleotides, the CDR3 is TGTGCCAGCAGTTTAGTAGGTCGAACCTATGGCACCGAGACAGTCACAGATACGCAGTATTTT. Its translation: CASSLVGRTYGTETVTDTQYF.